What follows describes a single T cell receptor (beta chain). Original handling: Amplification of reference gene primers provided the estimated nucleated cell counts. Sequencing used immunoSEQ multiplex PCR; TCRdb keeps in-frame clones, though not all of them. V and J calls and clone size are those listed in that table; D and trimming were worked out from the DNA. Altogether a few hundred thousand clones are present, 70% to 90% being singletons, with the ten largest covering approximately 11%. The record originates from a study of blood T cell repertoires in COVID-19. Study information: Samples representing acute and convalescent COVID-19 were sourced from the United States, Italy and Spain. T cells, B-cell-depleted T cells, or PBMCs provided the cDNA or gDNA that served as material.

Germline CDR1 reads MNHEY; CDR2 reads SVGAGI. J lost 10 bases, V lost 7 bases, and 13 bases had no gene match. The CDR3 covers 14 residues. Sequencing was performed on peripheral blood. The receptor's source is a woman between 70 and 85 years old with acute or convalescent COVID-19. This rearrangement joins TRBV6-5 to TRBJ1-1, with TRBD1 identical over 9 bases. The DNA for the CDR3 is TGTGCCAGCAAGGGACAGGGTGGCCCTAACAGAGCTTTCTTT. Its translation: CASKGQGGPNRAFF.